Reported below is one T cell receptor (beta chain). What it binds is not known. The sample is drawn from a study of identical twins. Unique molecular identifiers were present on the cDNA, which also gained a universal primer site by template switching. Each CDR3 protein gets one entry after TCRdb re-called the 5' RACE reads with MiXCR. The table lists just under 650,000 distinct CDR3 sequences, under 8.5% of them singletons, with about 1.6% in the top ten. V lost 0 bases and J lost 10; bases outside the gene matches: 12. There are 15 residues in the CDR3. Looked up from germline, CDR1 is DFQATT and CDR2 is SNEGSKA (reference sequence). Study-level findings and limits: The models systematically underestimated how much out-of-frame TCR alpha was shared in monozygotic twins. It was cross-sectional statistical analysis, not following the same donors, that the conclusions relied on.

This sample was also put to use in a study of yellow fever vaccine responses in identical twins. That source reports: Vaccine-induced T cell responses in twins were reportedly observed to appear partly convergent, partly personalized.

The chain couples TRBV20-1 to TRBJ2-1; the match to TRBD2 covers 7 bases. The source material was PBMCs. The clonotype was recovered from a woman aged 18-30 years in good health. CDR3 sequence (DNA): TGCAGTGCTAGAGATGGCCGTACTAGCGAGGGCGAGCAGTTCTTC. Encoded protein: CSARDGRTSEGEQFF.